This TCR beta chain came from a study of T-cell memory formation after mild COVID-19. Trimming stripped 0 bases from V and 4 bases from J, with 10 bases between. The CDR3 covers 14 residues. Germline assignment: CDR1 SGHNT and CDR2 YYREEE (reference sequence). Each CDR3 protein is one row after TCRdb ran MiXCR on the 5' RACE reads. Of roughly 450,000 distinct CDR3 sequences listed, about 20% were seen once; the top ten hold roughly 12%. The TCR sequence derives from an adult woman who had mild COVID-19 (a few samples of this study predate the infection). Cell type and time point are not known. Sequencing was performed on PBMCs or a T cell subset sorted from them (not recorded which). This chain links TRBV5-4 with TRBJ1-1; D is perhaps TRBD1 (6 bases). For the CDR3, the DNA is TGTGCCAGCAGCTTGGGTGAAGGGGGCACTGAAGCTTTCTTT. This encodes CASSLGEGGTEAFF.